This T cell receptor beta chain was identified in a study of lymphopenia after photon versus proton radiotherapy. The data were produced by immunoSEQ multiplex PCR, yet TCRdb's version contains in-frame clones alone and is incomplete. The repertoire holds 45,000 to 65,000 clones, with around 82% as singletons. This TCR was sampled from a man in his forties or fifties with gastric cancer. The sequences come from peripheral blood, collected from a patient treated with photon-based radiotherapy.

The CDR3 sequence is CASSTDTHTNYGYTF. For the CDR3, the DNA is TGTGCCAGCAGTACGGACACCCACACTAACTATGGCTACACCTTC. The V gene is TRBV6-6, the J gene TRBJ1-2; D may be TRBD1 (5 bases). Trimming cost V 5 bases and J 0 bases, with 13 bases left between them. Germline V gene data show CDR1 as MNHNY and CDR2 as SVGAGI (reference sequence). This CDR3 is 15 amino acids long.